These 21 T cell receptor beta chains came from one sample sequenced in a study of cytomegalovirus exposure and HLA in healthy donors (dated by TCRdb to about 2017). Library preparation employed the immunoSEQ multiplex PCR assay. The multiplex PCR relied on a mix of 60 forward primers for TCR Vbeta segments and 13 reverse primers for TCR Jbeta segments. This immuneACCESS table, as held by TCRdb, lists in-frame sequences with V and J called but not all clones. Of the missing ones, under half trace to an unresolved V gene in checked studies; the others have no known cause. The sample data list 150,000 or so clones, and roughly 70% of these were observed just once. Roughly 7.1% of the sample belongs to the ten largest clones. Sequenced material: PBMCs. The source is a man aged 40-49 years in good health and CMV-seropositive.

The chain uses TRBV4-3 and TRBJ2-1; TRBD1 might be the D (5 bases). Trimming pared 0 bases from V and 10 bases from J, leaving 16 bases between. Germline V gene sequence: CDR1 LGHNA, CDR2 YSLEER. This CDR3 has 15 residues. CDR3 amino acids: CASSQDWGSQGEQFF. The DNA of the CDR3 is TGCGCCAGCAGCCAAGATTGGGGCTCCCAGGGAGAGCAGTTCTTC.

V usage is TRBV7-3 and J usage is TRBJ2-5; 8 nucleotides agree with TRBD2. The J segment lost 7 bases and the V segment lost 3 bases, leaving 4 bases of the junction unmatched. Germline V CDR1 and CDR2: SGHTA, FQGTGA. CDR3 length: 13 residues. Written as DNA, the CDR3 is TGTGCCAGCAGCTTGGGACTAGATTCGACCCAGTACTTC. It codes for CASSLGLDSTQYF. The variable domain in full, with the rest retrieved from reference TRBV7-3 and TRBJ2-5, is GAGVSQTPSNKVTEKGKYVELRCDPISGHTALYWYRQSLGQGPEFLIYFQGTGAADDSGLPNDRFFAVRPEGSVSTLKIQRTERGDSAVYLCASSLGLDSTQYFGPGTRLLVL.

This clone was observed once. The chain recombines TRBV7-3 with TRBJ2-3; the D is unclear. The germline V gene encodes CDR1 SGHTA and CDR2 FQGTGA. The CDR3 has 13 amino acids. V dropped 3 bases and J dropped 6 bases, with 10 bases sitting between them. The CDR3 nucleotides read TGTGCCAGCAGCTTCTATCCCAAGGATACGCAGTATTTT. It is translated as CASSFYPKDTQYF.

The chain recombines TRBV9 with TRBJ2-1, with D perhaps matching TRBD1 (6 bases). V lost 0 bases and J lost 5, with 18 bases in between. Germline V CDR1 and CDR2: SGDLS, YYNGEE. This CDR3 is 17 amino acids long. This chain's CDR3 is CASSVAQGLTPNNEQFF. The CDR3 region has the DNA TGTGCCAGCAGCGTAGCACAGGGCCTCACACCAAACAATGAGCAGTTCTTC.

The rearrangement joins TRBV30 to TRBJ1-5; 9 bases agree with TRBD1. The CDR3 runs to 14 residues. Germline V gene lookup returns CDR1 GTSNPN and CDR2 SVGIG (reference sequence). The ends lost 5 bases at V and 6 bases at J; junction bases unmatched: 8. The CDR3 reads CAWRDRDQSQPQHF. The CDR3 nucleotides are TGTGCCTGGCGGGACAGGGATCAGAGTCAGCCCCAGCATTTT.

This rearrangement joins TRBV9 to TRBJ1-1, with unresolved D. This CDR3 region has 15 residues. Trimming took off 4 bases at V and 3 bases at J, with 16 bases between the two ends. Germline V gene lookup returns CDR1 SGDLS and CDR2 YYNGEE. DNA for the CDR3: TGTGCCAGCAGCCCCCGGGGAGGGCGTGACACTGAAGCTTTCTTT. Translation: CASSPRGGRDTEAFF.

V and J are TRBV6-5 and TRBJ2-1, with D perhaps matching TRBD2 (5 bases). Germline V lookup: CDR1 MNHEY, CDR2 SVGAGI. The CDR3 sequence is 13 residues long. V gave up 7 bases and J gave up 10 bases, with 17 bases separating them. CDR3 bases: TGTGCCAGCACCCCCCCTGGGAGAGAAGAGCAGTTCTTC. Its translation: CASTPPGREEQFF.

The rearrangement joins TRBV14 to TRBJ1-2, with D tentatively TRBD1 (6 bases). Deletions cut 3 bases from V and 6 bases from J, with 14 bases between. CDR1 and CDR2 (germline): SGHDN, FVKESK. The CDR3 sequence is 14 residues long. The DNA of the CDR3 is TGTGCCAGCAGCCAGAGAACAGGGTTTCATGGCTACACCTTC. It specifies CASSQRTGFHGYTF.

The V and J genes are TRBV6-4 and TRBJ1-2; 8 nucleotides line up with TRBD1. V shed 8 bases and J 5 bases; nucleotides not matched to a gene: 7. Germline CDR1 reads MRHNA; CDR2 reads SNTAGT. The CDR3 is 13 amino acids. CDR3 region: CASRTGLRYGYTF. The CDR3 DNA is TGTGCCAGCCGGACAGGGTTGAGGTATGGCTACACCTTC.

This clone was picked up a small number of times. The CDR3: CASSMAPGGGGYTF. In DNA form, the CDR3 reads TGTGCCAGTAGTATGGCACCTGGAGGTGGTGGCTACACCTTC. This sequence joins TRBV19 and TRBJ1-2; D is unclear. Looked up from germline, CDR1 is LNHDA and CDR2 is SQIVND (reference sequence). V shed 3 bases and J shed 7 bases, with 15 bases lying between them. CDR3 length equals 14 residues.

This clone was picked up a small number of times. The chain combines TRBV27 with TRBJ2-5, with 7 bases fitting TRBD1. The CDR3 is 14 amino acids. Germline assignment: CDR1 MNHEY and CDR2 SMNVEV (reference sequence). Losses at the gene ends were 4 bases for V and 1 base for J; bases not matched to a gene: 3. CDR3 in amino acids: CASSWGTAQETQYF. CDR3 nucleotide sequence: TGTGCCAGCAGTTGGGGGACAGCCCAAGAGACCCAGTACTTC.

This sequence joins TRBV5-1 and TRBJ1-1; D remains unclear. Deletions cut 2 bases from V and 4 bases from J, with 15 bases between. The CDR3 totals 15 residues. The V gene's germline CDR1 is SGHRS and CDR2 YFSETQ. CDR3 in DNA: TGCGCCAGCAGCTTCACCGTGCCGGGGAGCACTGAAGCTTTCTTT. Its translation is CASSFTVPGSTEAFF.

The chain has TRBV7-9 and TRBJ1-2; a possible D gene is TRBD1 (5 bases). The germline CDR1 and CDR2 sequences are SEHNR and FQNEAQ (reference sequence). V gave up 2 bases and J gave up 13 bases, with 17 bases separating them. The CDR3 has 13 amino acids. In nucleotides, the CDR3 is TGTGCCAGCAGCTTACTGGAAAGGGACTCCTGCACCTTC. Its protein is CASSLLERDSCTF.

This clone was detected a few times. Relative to the germline gene, one junction end is altered; a read error may explain this. The chain has TRBV7-7 and TRBJ2-2; D possibly corresponds to TRBD2 (5 bases). Germline CDR1 reads SSHAT; CDR2 reads FNYEAQ (reference sequence). The CDR3 runs 14 residues. The CDR3 region is CASSPGLNTGELFF. For the CDR3, the DNA is TGTGCTAGCAGCCCAGGACTTAACACCGGGGAGCTGTTTTTT.

There are a few counts of this clone. The chain is built from TRBV5-5 and TRBJ2-1; TRBD2 matches 11 bases. CDR1 SGHKS and CDR2 YYEKEE come from the germline V gene (reference sequence). V dropped 10 bases and J dropped 5; count of bases not matched to a gene: 11. The CDR3 runs 15 residues. The CDR3, as DNA: TGTGCCGGTAGCTTCATAGCGGGGGGGCACAATGAGCAGTTCTTC. This translates into CAGSFIAGGHNEQFF.

This sequence joins TRBV13 and TRBJ2-5, with TRBD1 matching 9 bases. This CDR3 has 14 amino acids. Germline trimming cut 5 bases from V and 3 bases from J; bases unmatched to any gene: 4. The germline gives CDR1 PRHDT, CDR2 FYEKMQ (reference sequence). The CDR3 region has the DNA TGTGCCAGCAGCGGGACAGGGTATGAAGAGACCCAGTACTTC. As protein: CASSGTGYEETQYF.

The CDR3 DNA follows: TGTGCCAGCTCACCAGTTGGACAGAAGAACACTGAAGCTTTCTTT. Protein sequence: CASSPVGQKNTEAFF. This chain connects TRBV18 to TRBJ1-1, with a possible D match to TRBD1 (6 bases). The CDR3 runs to 15 residues. V lost 2 bases to trimming and J lost 1 base, with 11 bases between them. Germline CDR1 is KGHSH and CDR2 is LQKENI.

V usage is TRBV9 and J usage is TRBJ2-5, with 9 bases fitting TRBD2. Germline CDR1 SGDLS, CDR2 YYNGEE. The V segment lost 3 bases and the J segment 5 bases; nucleotides outside the gene matches: 5. CDR3 length equals 14 residues. The CDR3 DNA reads TGTGCCAGCAGCGGGGGACTAGCCAGGGAGACCCAGTACTTC. Translated: CASSGGLARETQYF.

This chain uses TRBV30 with TRBJ1-1; D is unclear. Trimming stripped 4 bases from V and 7 bases from J, with 10 bases between. Per the germline V gene, CDR1 is GTSNPN and CDR2 is SVGIG (reference sequence). The CDR3 consists of 11 residues. CDR3 DNA sequence: TGTGCCTGGACGTTGACTCGTGAAGCTTTCTTT. Protein product: CAWTLTREAFF. The variable domain in full, with the rest retrieved from reference TRBV30 and TRBJ1-1, is SQTIHQWPATLVQPVGSPLSLECTVEGTSNPNLYWYRQAAGRGLQLLFYSVGIGQISSEVPQNLSASRPQDRQFILSSKKLLLSDSGFYLCAWTLTREAFFGQGTRLTVV.

This rearrangement joins TRBV7-2 to TRBJ2-7, with 9 bases matching TRBD1. Unmatched junction bases numbered 13, after V lost 5 bases and J lost 5 bases. Germline V gene data show CDR1 as SGHTA and CDR2 as FQGNSA. This CDR3 contains 16 residues. CDR3 amino acids: CASSPWPGQGSNEQYF. The CDR3, as DNA: TGTGCCAGCAGCCCGTGGCCCGGACAGGGGTCAAACGAGCAGTACTTC. Full variable domain (missing parts from reference TRBV7-2 and TRBJ2-7): GAGVSQSPSNKVTEKGKDVELRCDPISGHTALYWYRQSLGQGLEFLIYFQGNSAPDKSGLPSDRFSAERTGGSVSTLTIQRTQQEDSAVYLCASSPWPGQGSNEQYFGPGTRLTVT.

The rearrangement joins TRBV5-1 to TRBJ1-4, with D possibly being TRBD1 (5 bases). The ends were cut back, 3 bases at V and 4 bases at J, with 16 bases in the middle. Per germline, CDR1 SGHRS and CDR2 YFSETQ. This CDR3 has 16 residues. CDR3 bases: TGCGCCAGCAGCTGGGGGGACCGCTATCGTAATGAAAAACTGTTTTTT. Amino acid sequence: CASSWGDRYRNEKLFF.